This entry features one T cell receptor (beta chain) sequence. The antigen this receptor binds is unknown. Base-call qualities are not available, and no considerably larger clone is one nucleotide away. Using the deep immunoSEQ assay, multiplex PCR amplified TCR CDR3 regions from genomic DNA. For each cell subset, the extracted genomic DNA was distributed evenly across all wells of several immunoSEQ 96-well plates, and each plate served as one replicate. Each replicate PCR for sorted subsets received roughly 200 ng genomic DNA, equal to roughly 29,000 T cell genomes. Purified libraries were quantified with a Qubit 3.0 fluorometer, sized on a Bioanalyzer 2100, and re-quantified with the KAPA Library Quantification kit. Every immunoSEQ 96-well plate was sequenced on a dedicated single-read 150-cycle Illumina NextSeq 550 flow cell. In the paper's pipeline: The immunoSEQ output contained only junctional sequences without quality scores, so filtering could not match that applied to full-length reads. To assign V/J genes and CDR3, sequences were annotated against IMGT germline references using PyIR, a Python wrapper for IgBLAST v1.9. Any read was removed if the V/J assignment was weak (E-value above 1e-6), the CDR3 was missing, or the read contained stop codons, out-of-frame junctions, or ambiguous translated residues. V3J clonotypes were defined as sequences sharing the same inferred V gene, J gene, and CDR3 amino acid sequence. To compute the percentage overlap between repertoires, the number of shared unique clonotypes was divided by the size of the smaller repertoire. RTK rarefaction, the Chao1 estimator, and Recon v2.1 estimates of unobserved clonotypes were used to assess repertoire richness. OLGA was used to compute generation probabilities for all TCRbeta clonotypes that the gDNA method yielded from a handful of donors. The table comes from immuneACCESS by way of TCRdb, which keeps in-frame sequences with V and J called. Part of the clones is missing from these tables; in studies checked, under half for an unresolved V gene and the rest for unknown reasons. Clone size and the V and J calls come from that table; the DNA yielded D and trimming. Here the sample has 1.5 million to 2.5 million clones; just under 95% occur a single time. The ten largest clones add up to roughly 1.2% of the sample.

This record comes from a study of shared clonotypes between healthy human individuals (dated by TCRdb to between 2020 and 2021). Regarding the study in general: A few men and two women, aged 18 to 49 years, made up the cohort. Per donor, three plates each were used for CD4 naive and CD4 memory, two for CD8 naive, and one for CD8 memory. Blood TCR repertoires of about five healthy adults were deeply sequenced to estimate repertoire size and the extent of clonotype sharing between individuals. To increase sequencing depth and limit assay-specific biases, TCR repertoire library preparation and sequencing were carried out by different laboratories using diverse techniques. Per donor, leukapheresis produced somewhere between about 0.85 and 8.9 billion PBMCs. Study-wide conclusions, independent of this receptor: Based on pairwise subsampling, the degree of clonotype sharing among donors was expected to be affected by sequencing depth. Rarefaction of sorted-subset datasets indicated incomplete sequencing despite the large sequencing depth. Because the study included a small number of donors, the genetic and exposure-history diversity represented was limited. Compared with non-shared clonotypes, the clonotypes found in all four sorted-subset donors had higher generation probabilities. Sharing across a few donors was observed for about 4.8% of naive CD4, less than 4% of naive CD8, 2.3% of memory CD4, and about 0.39% of memory CD8 clonotypes. Sampling was restricted to blood, and TCR repertoires in tissue are likely to differ from TCR repertoires in blood. Naive subsets generally had larger estimated clonotype richness than memory subsets.

CD8 naive samples were obtained by positive selection for CCR7 among CD45RO-negative cells, yielding a CD45RA+CCR7+ population from which TemRA cells were excluded. Healthy HIV-negative adults with no recently reported acute infections or vaccinations were included as donors. All donors were Caucasian adults living in Nashville, Tennessee, USA. Blood was obtained by leukapheresis, after which PBMCs were separated by Ficoll-Histopaque density gradient centrifugation and cryopreserved in liquid nitrogen vapor phase. Analytical flow cytometry was used to check the purity and quantity of each magnetically sorted T cell population. Each sorted fraction had its genomic DNA isolated and then quantified by UV absorbance on a Nanodrop 2000c. The germline V gene specifies SGHTS as CDR1 and YDEGEE as CDR2. CDR3 length: 10 amino acids, cysteine to phenylalanine. CDR3 DNA only is kept here, 30 bases in frame from base 1. V drops 8 bases and J drops 11 bases, leaving 13 bases in between.

The source is a man aged 18 to 29 in good health. Input material: naive CD8+ T cells sorted from blood. Sample cell subset or site, as interpreted from the label and publication: CD45RA+CCR7+. The chain is encoded by TRBV5-8 joined to TRBJ1-1; the D segment cannot be called with confidence. The DNA reads TGTGCCAGTTGGACGATCGAGGCTTTCTTT. Its translation reads: CASWTIEAFF.